This T cell receptor beta chain came from a study of cytomegalovirus exposure and HLA in healthy donors. Germline-derived CDR1 and CDR2 are WSHSY and SAAADI. The CDR3 length is 15 residues. PCR involved 60 Vbeta and 13 Jbeta primers. Produced via immunoSEQ multiplex PCR; TCRdb's table is partial and in-frame only. This sample yields 150,000 to 200,000 clones, of which around 80% are seen a single time; about 8% belongs to the top ten. Study conclusions and caveats: Cytomegalovirus association was listed for approximately 160 TCR beta chains.

Concerning this clone itself: Its specificity is unknown.

In nominal health when sampled, donors likely had unrecorded immune exposures nonetheless. The sample comprised PBMCs. The chain has TRBV10-2 and TRBJ2-5, with 11 bases fitting TRBD2. The J call may be faulty, since TRBJ2-7 better matches the DNA end. This TCR came from a woman aged 40-49 years in good health and CMV-seropositive. The DNA of the CDR3 is TGCGCCAGCAGTGGGGGGACTAGCGGAACCTACGAGCAGTACTTC. Protein: CASSGGTSGTYEQYF.